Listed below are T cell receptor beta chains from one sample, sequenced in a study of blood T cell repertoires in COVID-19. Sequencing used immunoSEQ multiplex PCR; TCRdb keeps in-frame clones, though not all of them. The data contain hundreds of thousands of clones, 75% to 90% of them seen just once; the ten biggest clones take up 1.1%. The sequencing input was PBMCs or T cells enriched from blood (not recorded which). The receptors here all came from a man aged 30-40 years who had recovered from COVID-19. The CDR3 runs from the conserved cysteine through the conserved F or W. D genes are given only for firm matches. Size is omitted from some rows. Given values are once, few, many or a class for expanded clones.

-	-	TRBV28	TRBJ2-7	CASRLQGKAYEQYF	TGTGCCAGCAGGCTACAGGGCAAGGCCTACGAGCAGTACTTC
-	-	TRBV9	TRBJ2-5	CASSVGGGSGGQETQYF	TGTGCCAGCAGCGTAGGAGGAGGTAGTGGGGGGCAAGAGACCCAGTACTTC
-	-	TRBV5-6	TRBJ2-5	CASSLGQGLSQYF	TGTGCCAGCAGCTTAGGGCAGGGGTTGTCCCAGTACTTC
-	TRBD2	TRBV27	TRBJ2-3	CASSPGLAADTQYF	TGTGCCAGCAGTCCGGGACTAGCGGCAGATACGCAGTATTTT
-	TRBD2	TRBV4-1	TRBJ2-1	CASSRDYHLNEQFF	TGCGCCAGCAGCCGGGACTACCATCTCAATGAGCAGTTCTTC
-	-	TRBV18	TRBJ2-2	CASSPPTPDSMSLTGELFF	TGTGCCAGCTCACCACCGACGCCTGACAGTATGAGCCTGACCGGGGAGCTGTTTTTT
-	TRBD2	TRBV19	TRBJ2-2	CASSRLAGDTGELFF	TGTGCCAGTAGTCGACTAGCGGGAGACACCGGGGAGCTGTTTTTT
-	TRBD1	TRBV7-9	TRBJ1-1	CASSWDRGNTEAFF	TGTGCCAGCAGTTGGGACAGGGGGAACACTGAAGCTTTCTTT
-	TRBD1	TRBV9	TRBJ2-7	CASSVAGTGSLYEQYF	TGTGCCAGCAGCGTAGCTGGGACAGGCTCCCTCTACGAGCAGTACTTC
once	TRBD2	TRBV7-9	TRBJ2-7	CASSLSGRASYEQYF	TGTGCCAGCAGCTTGAGCGGGAGGGCCTCCTACGAGCAGTACTTC
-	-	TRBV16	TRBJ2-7	CASSPFASSSYEQYF	TGTGCCAGCAGCCCCTTTGCGTCTAGTTCCTACGAGCAGTACTTC
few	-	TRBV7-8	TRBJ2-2	CASSTVSGVDGELFF	TGTGCCAGCAGCACCGTTTCAGGGGTAGACGGGGAGCTGTTTTTT
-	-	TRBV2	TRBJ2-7	CASSFPDRGLSAYEQYF	TGTGCCAGCAGCTTCCCGGATAGGGGCTTATCTGCCTACGAGCAGTACTTC
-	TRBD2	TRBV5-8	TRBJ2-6	CASSRTGGYGANVLTF	TGTGCCAGCAGCCGCACGGGGGGGTATGGGGCCAACGTCCTGACTTTC
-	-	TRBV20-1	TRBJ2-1	CSARRAEQFF	TGCAGTGCTAGAAGAGCGGAGCAGTTCTTC
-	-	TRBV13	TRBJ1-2	CASIPAGGRNGYTF	TGTGCCAGCATCCCTGCGGGGGGGAGAAATGGCTACACCTTC
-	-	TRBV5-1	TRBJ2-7	CASSGQEGYYEQYF	TGCGCCAGCAGCGGCCAAGAGGGATACTACGAGCAGTACTTC
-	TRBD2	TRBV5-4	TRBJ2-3	CASSLWGGRENTQYF	TGTGCCAGCAGCTTGTGGGGTGGGAGGGAAAATACGCAGTATTTT
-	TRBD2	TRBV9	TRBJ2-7	CASSVVGSGPAYEQYF	TGTGCCAGCAGCGTAGTCGGTAGCGGGCCCGCCTACGAGCAGTACTTC
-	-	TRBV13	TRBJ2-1	CASTLYSTYNEQFF	TGTGCCAGTACCCTTTATTCTACCTACAATGAGCAGTTCTTC
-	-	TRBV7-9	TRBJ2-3	CASSLADSDPYTDTQYF	TGTGCCAGCAGCTTAGCGGACAGCGACCCTTACACAGATACGCAGTATTTT
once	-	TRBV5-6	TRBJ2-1	CASSWELAEQFF	TGTGCCAGCAGCTGGGAACTAGCCGAGCAGTTCTTC
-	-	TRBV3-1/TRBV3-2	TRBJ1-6	CASSQISRGSPLHF	TGTGCCAGCAGCCAAATTTCCCGGGGTTCACCCCTCCACTTT
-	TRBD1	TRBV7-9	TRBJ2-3	CASSFPPGQGIDTQYF	TGTGCCAGCAGCTTTCCGCCGGGACAGGGCATAGATACGCAGTATTTT
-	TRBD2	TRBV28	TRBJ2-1	CASSTSGRANEQFF	TGTGCCAGCAGTACTAGCGGGAGAGCTAATGAGCAGTTCTTC
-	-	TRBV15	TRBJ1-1	CATSTIRQSEAFF	TGTGCCACCAGCACTATTAGACAGTCCGAAGCTTTCTTT
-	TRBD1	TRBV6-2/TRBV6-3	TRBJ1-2	CASSSGQGDGYTF	TGTGCCAGCAGTTCAGGACAGGGCGACGGCTACACCTTC
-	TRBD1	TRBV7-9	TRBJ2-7	CASSLVAQGASEQYF	TGTGCCAGCAGCTTAGTCGCACAGGGGGCGTCCGAGCAGTACTTC
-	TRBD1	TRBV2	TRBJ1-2	CASSAGTGEDYGYTF	TGTGCCAGCAGCGCCGGGACAGGGGAGGACTATGGCTACACCTTC
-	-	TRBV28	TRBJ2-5	CASSLIARGETQYF	TGTGCCAGCAGTTTAATTGCCAGGGGAGAGACCCAGTACTTC
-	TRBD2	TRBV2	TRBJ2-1	CASTRGSGEQFF	TGTGCCAGCACACGCGGGAGCGGTGAGCAGTTCTTC
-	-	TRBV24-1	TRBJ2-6	CATSDPNGANVLTF	TGTGCCACCAGTGATCCTAACGGGGCCAACGTCCTGACTTTC
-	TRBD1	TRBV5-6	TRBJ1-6	CASSLDRGRENSPLHF	TGTGCCAGCAGCCTGGACAGGGGGCGCGAAAATTCACCCCTCCACTTT
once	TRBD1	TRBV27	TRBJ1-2	CASSFAGQGRGYTF	TGTGCCAGCAGTTTCGCTGGACAGGGTAGGGGCTACACCTTC
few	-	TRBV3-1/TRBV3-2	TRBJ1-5	CASSQGGNQPQHF	TGTGCCAGCAGCCAAGGCGGCAATCAGCCCCAGCATTTT
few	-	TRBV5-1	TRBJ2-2	CASSLGYPTGELFF	TGCGCCAGCAGCTTGGGCTACCCCACCGGGGAGCTGTTTTTT
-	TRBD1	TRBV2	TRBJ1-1	CASRRDRGLTEAFF	TGTGCCAGCAGGCGGGACAGGGGGCTCACTGAAGCTTTCTTT
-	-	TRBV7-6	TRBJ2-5	CASSPGLQETQYF	TGTGCCAGCAGCCCGGGACTCCAAGAGACCCAGTACTTC
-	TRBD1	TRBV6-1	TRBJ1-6	CASSARQGSSYNSPLHF	TGTGCCAGCAGTGCCAGACAGGGCAGCTCCTATAATTCACCCCTCCACTTT
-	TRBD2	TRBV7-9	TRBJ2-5	CASNGLAGVGSETQYF	TGTGCCAGCAACGGACTAGCGGGAGTTGGTTCAGAGACCCAGTACTTC
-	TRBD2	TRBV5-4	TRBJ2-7	CASSPSLGGGYEQYF	TGTGCCAGCAGCCCAAGTTTGGGGGGGGGATACGAGCAGTACTTC
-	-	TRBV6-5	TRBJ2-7	CASSYDLFGGEQYF	TGTGCCAGCAGTTACGACCTATTTGGCGGCGAGCAGTACTTC
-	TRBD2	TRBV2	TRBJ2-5	CASRKDSGRSETQYF	TGTGCCAGCAGGAAGGATAGCGGGAGATCAGAGACCCAGTACTTC
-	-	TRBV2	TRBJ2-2	CASNWEGVVTGELFF	TGTGCCAGCAATTGGGAGGGGGTCGTTACCGGGGAGCTGTTTTTT
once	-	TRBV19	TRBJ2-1	CASRKLDNEQFF	TGTGCCAGTAGAAAACTAGACAATGAGCAGTTCTTC
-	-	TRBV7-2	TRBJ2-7	CASSSTANEQYF	TGTGCCAGCAGCTCCACAGCCAACGAGCAGTACTTC
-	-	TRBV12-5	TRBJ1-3	CASGLRDTSSGNTIYF	TGTGCTAGTGGTTTGCGGGATACCAGCTCTGGAAACACCATATATTTT
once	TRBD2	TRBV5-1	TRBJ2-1	CASSASGSRDEQFF	TGCGCCAGCAGCGCTAGCGGGAGTCGCGATGAGCAGTTCTTC
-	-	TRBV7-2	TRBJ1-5	CASSSYSTGRNQPQHF	TGTGCCAGCAGCTCCTACTCGACAGGCCGCAATCAGCCCCAGCATTTT
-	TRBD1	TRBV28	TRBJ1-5	CASSLPGQAPGGPQHF	TGTGCCAGCAGTTTACCGGGACAGGCGCCGGGCGGGCCCCAGCATTTT
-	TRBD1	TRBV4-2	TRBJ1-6	CASSQEAGTGWHSPLHF	TGTGCCAGCAGCCAAGAAGCCGGGACAGGGTGGCACTCACCCCTCCACTTT